This TCR beta chain was captured by sequencing in a study of Tregs in tolerant kidney transplant recipients. Study-wide background: An approximately 3-day belatacept mixed lymphocyte reaction, sometimes plus 5-day graft donor restimulation, preceded CD4+CD25+CD127- sorting. Study-level points and caveats: Expanding Tregs on activated donor B cells appeared to best identify donor-specific TCRbeta clones. Validation in larger populations is needed because few patients were studied. Biological reproducibility was not directly addressed in this study.

The data were produced by immunoSEQ multiplex PCR, yet TCRdb's version contains in-frame clones alone and is incomplete. The table records under 50,000 clones, around 95% of them present only once. This clone was seen a single time. What it binds is not known. This clonotype was obtained from a human donor in good health. The source material was Tregs from blood cultured with allogeneic cells.

The CDR3 sequence: CASSPVGALGYTF. The CDR3 nucleotides are TGTGCCAGCTCACCGGTAGGGGCGCTTGGCTACACCTTC. The chain is built from TRBV18 and TRBJ1-2; weak D call: TRBD1 (5 bases). The CDR3 has 13 residues. Germline assignment: CDR1 KGHSH and CDR2 LQKENI. With 3 bases removed from V and 7 bases from J, the gap between germline ends came to 12 bases.